The present T cell receptor beta chain was sequenced within a study of shared clonotypes between healthy human individuals. On this clone itself: Its antigen remains unidentified.

Sorted-subset replicate PCR reactions contained about 200 ng DNA, corresponding to some 29,000 T cell genomes. Here immunoSEQ multiplex PCR was the method, and the copy in TCRdb shows in-frame clones only, minus some. Among around 1.5 million clones, approximately 98% were seen once, and the ten largest hold around 0.47%. Regarding the study as a whole: Estimated clonotype richness was generally higher in naive than memory subsets. Researchers sampled blood only, noting tissue repertoires likely differ.

The clonotype was recovered from a man aged 30-40 years in good health. The sequenced material came from naive CD4+ T cells sorted from blood. The subset denotes: CD45RA+ positively selected.

In DNA, the CDR3 is TGTGCCAGCAGCTTGACTAGCGGGGCGAACACCGGGGAGCTGTTTTTT. Residues: CASSLTSGANTGELFF. The chain employs TRBV7-2 and TRBJ2-2; 11 positions agree with TRBD2. CDR3 length: 16 amino acids. The V gene end was trimmed by 3 bases and the J gene end by 0 bases; junction bases not matched to a gene: 0. The germline V gene has CDR1 SGHTA and CDR2 FQGNSA.